The 14 T cell receptor beta chains presented below share a single source sample, sequenced in a study of blood T cell repertoires in COVID-19 (dated by TCRdb to the early 2020s). The method was the immunoSEQ multiplex PCR assay. Sourced from immuneACCESS, this table was stored by TCRdb with only in-frame sequences that have V and J called. A share of the clones is absent; for the studies checked, an unresolved V gene accounts for under half, and the remainder has no known explanation. A total of tens of thousands of clones appear in this sample, more than 65% of them only once. Clones ranked in the top ten supply roughly 23% of the sample. Sample: peripheral blood. The receptors come from a man at least 80 years old with active or convalescent COVID-19.

The chain uses TRBV27 and TRBJ2-7, with 8 bases matching TRBD1. Germline V gene lookup returns CDR1 MNHEY and CDR2 SMNVEV (reference sequence). Trimming removed 7 bases from V and 1 base from J; junction bases left unmatched: 3. The CDR3 is 13 residues long. This CDR3 reads CASMWTGSYEQYF. The CDR3 DNA is TGTGCCAGCATGTGGACAGGGTCCTACGAGCAGTACTTC.

This chain uses TRBV7-2 with TRBJ2-3; 7 bases are a match to TRBD2. This CDR3 comprises 16 residues. With V trimmed by 5 bases and J by 2 bases, 10 bases remained unmatched. The germline gives CDR1 SGHTA, CDR2 FQGNSA. This CDR3 reads CASSQFPGGNTDTQYF. The CDR3 nucleotides are TGTGCCAGCAGCCAGTTCCCGGGGGGAAACACAGATACGCAGTATTTT.

This clone was detected once. V is TRBV19 and J is TRBJ1-1, with 7 bases that match TRBD1. The CDR3 totals 13 residues. Germline V gene data show CDR1 as LNHDA and CDR2 as SQIVND (reference sequence). The V segment lost 5 bases and the J segment 4 bases; nucleotides outside the gene matches: 4. CDR3 bases: TGTGCCAGTAGTCAGGGGGAATTCACTGAAGCTTTCTTT. Protein: CASSQGEFTEAFF.

The chain is built from TRBV28 and TRBJ2-7; TRBD2 might be the D (5 bases). V dropped 1 base and J dropped 2 bases, with 9 bases sitting between them. From germline, CDR1 is MDHEN and CDR2 SYDVKM. The CDR3 runs to 14 residues. The CDR3 DNA reads as TGTGCCAGCAGTTTATACGGGGAAGCCTACGAGCAGTACTTC. This encodes CASSLYGEAYEQYF.

The chain employs TRBV27 and TRBJ2-2; 7 bases are shared with TRBD1. Trimming removed 8 bases from V and 2 bases from J; junction bases left unmatched: 8. The CDR3 spans 15 residues. The germline gives CDR1 MNHEY, CDR2 SMNVEV (reference sequence). CDR3 sequence (DNA): TGTGCCAGCTGTTCCAGGGGGTTTAACACCGGGGAGCTGTTTTTT. It is translated as CASCSRGFNTGELFF.

J is TRBJ1-2 and V is TRBV6-1, with TRBD1 matching over 9 bases. The CDR3 sequence is 16 residues long. The germline gives CDR1 MNHNS, CDR2 SASEGT. Losses at the gene ends were 3 bases for V and 10 bases for J; bases not matched to a gene: 15. The CDR3, as DNA: TGTGCCAGCAGTGACGGCCCAGTCGTAGGACAGGGGTCCTACACCTTC. Its translation: CASSDGPVVGQGSYTF.

The chain joins TRBV18 to TRBJ2-7, with a tentative D call TRBD2 (6 bases). Germline CDR1 and CDR2: KGHSH and LQKENI. V lost 3 bases, J lost 5 bases, and 20 bases lay in between. The CDR3 has 16 amino acids. The CDR3: CASSPVGRGAWDEQYF. The CDR3 DNA follows: TGTGCCAGCTCACCTGTAGGGCGCGGGGCGTGGGACGAGCAGTACTTC.

This clone occurred a few times. J is TRBJ2-4 and V is TRBV7-9; D perhaps matches TRBD1 (6 bases). V was pared by 8 bases and J by 1 base, with 12 bases between. The CDR3 spans 14 residues. Germline CDR1 and CDR2: SEHNR and FQNEAQ (reference sequence). The CDR3 spells CASQKQGAKNIQYF. In DNA, the CDR3 is TGTGCCAGCCAAAAACAGGGCGCCAAAAACATTCAGTACTTC.

CDR3 sequence: CASSGDREPYGYTF. For the CDR3, the DNA is TGTGCCAGCAGTGGAGACAGGGAACCATATGGCTACACCTTC. The chain has TRBV25-1 and TRBJ1-2, with 7 bases matching TRBD1. CDR1 MGHDK and CDR2 SYGVNS come from the germline V gene. The CDR3 extends over 14 amino acids. V lost 4 bases and J lost 5; bases outside the gene matches: 7.

The chain has TRBV6-5 and TRBJ2-7; D might be TRBD1 (6 bases). The CDR3 has 15 amino acids. Germline CDR1 MNHEY, CDR2 SVGAGI. The germline V and J ends were trimmed by 5 bases and 3 bases, with 17 bases remaining between them. CDR3 coding DNA: TGTGCCAGCAGTCCACCCCTGGCAGGGGTCTACGAGCAGTACTTC. Protein: CASSPPLAGVYEQYF.

This chain links TRBV6-4 with TRBJ1-6, with D tentatively TRBD1 (5 bases). This CDR3 region has 14 residues. Per the germline V gene, CDR1 is MRHNA and CDR2 is SNTAGT. The ends were cut back, 8 bases at V and 4 bases at J, with 12 bases in the middle. The CDR3 region is CASFGREYNSPLHF. CDR3 bases: TGTGCCAGCTTCGGCAGGGAATATAATTCACCCCTCCACTTT.

This sequence joins TRBV4-2 and TRBJ2-2; TRBD1 aligns across 8 bases. V was clipped by 1 base and J by 5 bases; unmatched bases: 9. The length of the CDR3 is 17 residues. In germline, CDR1 is LGHNA, CDR2 YNFKEQ. CDR3 residues: CASSQGTNRGRTGELFF. Written as DNA, the CDR3 is TGTGCCAGCAGCCAAGGGACCAACAGGGGGAGGACCGGGGAGCTGTTTTTT.

The rearrangement links TRBV27 to TRBJ1-6; TRBD1 might be the D (6 bases). The CDR3 runs to 15 residues. Trimming left V 5 bases short and J 8 bases short, with 16 bases between. Per the germline V gene, CDR1 is MNHEY and CDR2 is SMNVEV (reference sequence). The CDR3, as DNA: TGTGCCAGCAGTAAGGACAGCCTAACCTATTCACCCCTCCACTTT. Its translation: CASSKDSLTYSPLHF.

V and J are TRBV30 and TRBJ1-5; no clear D. The ends were cut back, 0 bases at V and 5 bases at J, with 8 bases in the middle. Germline values: CDR1 GTSNPN, CDR2 SVGIG (reference sequence). CDR3 length: 13 amino acids. The CDR3 loop reads CAWSVQIDQPQHF. CDR3 nucleotide sequence: TGTGCCTGGAGTGTACAAATTGATCAGCCCCAGCATTTT.